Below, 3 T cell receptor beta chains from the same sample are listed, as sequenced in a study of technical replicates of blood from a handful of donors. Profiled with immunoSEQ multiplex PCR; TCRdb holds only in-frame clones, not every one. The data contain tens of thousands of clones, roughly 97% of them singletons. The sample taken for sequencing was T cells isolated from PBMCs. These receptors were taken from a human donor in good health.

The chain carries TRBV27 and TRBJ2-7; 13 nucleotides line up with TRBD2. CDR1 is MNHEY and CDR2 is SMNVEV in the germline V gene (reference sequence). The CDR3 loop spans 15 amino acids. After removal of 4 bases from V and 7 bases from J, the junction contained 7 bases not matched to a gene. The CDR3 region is CASSSGTSGNVEQYF. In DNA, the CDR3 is TGTGCCAGCAGTTCTGGGACTAGCGGGAACGTTGAGCAGTACTTC.

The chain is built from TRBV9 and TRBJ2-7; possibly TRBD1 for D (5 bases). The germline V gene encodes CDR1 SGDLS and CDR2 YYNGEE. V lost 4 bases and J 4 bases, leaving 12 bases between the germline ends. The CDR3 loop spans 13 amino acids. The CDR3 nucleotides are TGTGCCAGCAGCCCGAGGACAACTTACGAGCAGTACTTC. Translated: CASSPRTTYEQYF.

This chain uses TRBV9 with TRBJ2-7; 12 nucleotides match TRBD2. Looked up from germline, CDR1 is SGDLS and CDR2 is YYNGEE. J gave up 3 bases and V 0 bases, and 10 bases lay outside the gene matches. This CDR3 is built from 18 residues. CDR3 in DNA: TGTGCCAGCAGCGTAGGTGCTAGCGGGAGGGCCAACCACTACGAGCAGTACTTC. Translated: CASSVGASGRANHYEQYF.